This paragraph covers one T cell receptor beta chain sequence. No antigen is known for it. This specimen comes from a study of blood T cells in healthy people across ages. For the study at large: Roughly one uniquely barcoded beta molecule per two T cells was captured. Study conclusions and caveats: What prevented conclusive comparison of naive and antigen-experienced cells was that PBMCs were unsorted.

The germline V gene encodes CDR1 MNHEY and CDR2 SVGAGI. The CDR3 consists of 18 residues. Using a J-beta primer mix together with a sample-barcoded 5' primer, a second PCR was run for about 6 to 12 cycles. TCRdb re-derived calls from the 5' RACE reads in MiXCR, one entry per CDR3 protein. The sample includes roughly 1,500,000 distinct CDR3 sequences, about 43% of them seen just once. The origin of this receptor is a woman between 18 and 29 years old in good health. Material: blood. This chain links TRBV6-5 with TRBJ2-5; 8 nucleotides align to TRBD2. With the DNA end fitting TRBJ2-7 better, the J assignment may be wrong. CDR3 loop: CASSYSSRKREGLNEQYF. CDR3 nucleotides: TGTGCCAGCAGTTACTCGTCTCGGAAACGGGAGGGCCTTAACGAGCAGTACTTC.